The clone carrying this TCR beta chain has only a few counts. These data belong to a study of regulatory T cells in long-lasting Graves disease. Study information: Less than 3 months of antithyroid drugs had been taken by newly diagnosed Graves' patients.

Time point meaning: newly diagnosed GD, antithyroid drugs for less than 3 months. The TCR library used RNA extracted from PBMCs. Peripheral blood, at 8 to 9 milliliters, went into EDTA tubes. Arm-PCR of CDR3 regions and iRepertoire HTBI primers were used to build TCR beta libraries. TCRdb fed the multiplex PCR reads into MiXCR, producing one record per CDR3 protein. The data show 200,000 to 250,000 distinct CDR3 sequences, about 19% seen once. The TCR sequence derives from a female donor with Graves disease. This specimen consisted of peripheral blood mononuclear cells (PBMCs), obtained at new diagnosis, from a patient treated with antithyroid drugs.

CDR3 amino acids: CSASRSVNTEAFF. The CDR3, as DNA: TGCAGTGCTAGCCGGTCAGTGAACACTGAAGCTTTCTTT. The V and J genes are TRBV20-1 and TRBJ1-1, with no clear D. Germline CDR1 is DFQATT and CDR2 is SNEGSKA (reference sequence). The CDR3 spans 13 residues. V was trimmed by 3 bases and J by 0 bases, leaving 8 bases between them.